The present T cell receptor (beta chain) was sequenced within a study of T-cell reconstitution after alpha-beta-depleted transplantation in children (dated by TCRdb to about 2016). As for the study more broadly: T-cell immune reconstitution after TCRalphabeta/CD19-depleted allogeneic hematopoietic cell transplantation in children was quantitatively tracked in the study by means of TCR repertoire profiling. On the study overall, not on this receptor specifically: The apparently early recovery of alphabetaT-cell counts about two months after transplant reportedly depended on only several hundred rapidly expanded clones that came from non-depleted graft cells. In some patients, high TCRbeta diversity at day 60 was attributed to recipient T cells and intrathymic progenitors that had survived conditioning. Over the following months the frequencies of hyperexpanded clones went down, and after one year T-cell counts and TCRbeta diversity were mostly credited to newly produced T cells.

As concerns this clonotype: Its cognate antigen has yet to be identified. Qualities for individual bases were not recorded, and no much larger clone is one base off.

Library preparation was by PCR. The data were produced on an Illumina HiSeq 2500. TCR library preparation used molecular barcoding, with unique molecular identifiers applied to normalize quantification of the TCRbeta repertoire. The public reads were reprocessed in TCRdb via fastp at Q25 and MiXCR, keeping in-frame beta chains. CDR3 protein duplicates are merged, each entry listing the most common genes and DNA. Recorded for this sample are 500,000 to 650,000 distinct CDR3 sequences; 10% to 12% of them occurred a single time. Jointly, the top ten make up 14% of the sample. The treatment or condition label, as the study defines it: allogeneic hematopoietic cell transplantation with graft depleted of TCRalphabeta T cells and CD19 B cells. The transplant recipients were children given TCRalphabeta/CD19-depleted allogeneic hematopoietic cell grafts. CDR1 and CDR2, looked up from the germline V gene (reference sequence), are SEHNR and FQNEAQ. The junction carries 23 bases between V and J, which are trimmed by 5 bases and 12 bases respectively. Its CDR3 holds 15 amino acids, cysteine through phenylalanine. The sequence is cut down to CDR3 DNA, 45 bases in frame from base 1.

The chain was built from TRBV7-9 and TRBJ2-1, and perhaps TRBD2 as D gene, on 6 matching bases. The TCR comes from a female patient between 2 and 15 years old who had a stem cell transplant for aplastic anemia, so the T cells may come from the graft donor. Sequencing was performed on PBMCs, mostly from graft donor cells, taken 180 days after TCRalphabeta/CD19-depleted stem cell transplant. The sequence in DNA is TGTGCCAGCAGCCCCCCGCAAGATCGGACTAAGGTGCAGTTCTTC. Translated, this is CASSPPQDRTKVQFF.